What follows is one TCR beta chain and its context. What it binds is unknown. The sample belongs to a study of CD8 T cells in ankylosing spondylitis. Overall study results and limits: Clones linked to disease were reported to show significant enrichment in matched ankylosing spondylitis synovial fluid.

One entry per CDR3 protein results from TCRdb running MiXCR on the 5' RACE reads. The sample consists of under 200,000 distinct CDR3 sequences, around 8.9% of them appearing once. CDR1 is MNHNS and CDR2 is SASEGT in the germline V gene. This CDR3 is built from 15 residues. J was trimmed by 0 bases and V by 5 bases; bases with no gene match: 7. The chain employs TRBV6-1 and TRBJ2-7; 7 bases match TRBD1. The sample comprised blood, either unsorted or a sorted T cell fraction (not recorded which). This clonotype was obtained from a female donor with ankylosing spondylitis or in good health (not recorded which). The CDR3, as DNA: TGTGCCAGCAGTCAAGGGGGCTTGAGCTCCTACGAGCAGTACTTC. Amino acid sequence: CASSQGGLSSYEQYF.